Detailed here is one TCR beta chain. Distinct nucleotide sequences in the sample also encode this CDR3. The sample is drawn from a study of blood T cell repertoires in COVID-19. Study summary: Researchers got acute and convalescent COVID-19 samples from the United States, Italy and Spain. PBMCs, B-cell-depleted T cells, or T cells provided the cDNA or gDNA that made up the material.

Authors' processing steps: Nucleated cell number was recorded as an estimate derived from reference gene primer amplification. Method: immunoSEQ multiplex PCR; TCRdb's copy keeps in-frame clones and lacks some. For V, J and clone size, that table is used; D and trimming come from the DNA. The sample yields around 310,000 clones, roughly 88% seen once. The CDR3 has 12 residues. Germline-derived CDR1 and CDR2 are SQVTM and ANQGSEA. Trimming at V came to 4 bases and at J to 1 base, leaving 0 bases not matched to a gene. This sequence joins TRBV29-1 and TRBJ1-1, with 7 bases identical to TRBD1. Source material: peripheral blood. The source of this sequence is a woman aged 50 to 60 with active or convalescent COVID-19. The DNA for the CDR3 is TGCAGCGTTGGGACAGGGAACACTGAAGCTTTCTTT. As protein: CSVGTGNTEAFF.